A selection of T cell receptor beta chains follows, all from one sample in a study of molecular identifiers for immune sequencing clone quantification. MiXCR, applied by TCRdb to the PCR reads, yields one record per CDR3 protein. The repertoire has some 320,000 distinct CDR3 sequences, roughly 23% of them found once; the top ten carry about 0.79%. Sequences were obtained from naive CD8+ T cells from blood, with Jurkat cell RNA spiked in. The source of these receptors is a human donor in good health. Some libraries in this study had Jurkat cell RNA spiked in. CDR3s include the opening cysteine and the closing phenylalanine or tryptophan. The order of the fields is J gene, V gene, CDR3 protein.

TRBJ2-7 TRBV4-1 CASSQGTQTYEQYF
TRBJ2-7 TRBV4-3 CASSQYDYSYEQYF
TRBJ2-3 TRBV28 CASSSGHPIGDTQYF
TRBJ1-5 TRBV27 CASSLNGQNQPQHF
TRBJ2-3 TRBV4-1 CASSPPQVSGFGTDTQYF
TRBJ2-1 TRBV7-9 CASSLTGTTHNEQFF
TRBJ2-7 TRBV27 CASSIGTFYEQYF
TRBJ2-7 TRBV6-1 CASSDLAGDGREQYF
TRBJ2-7 TRBV11-2 CASSHLEDEQYF
TRBJ1-1 TRBV4-3 CASSQVAGGTEAFF
TRBJ2-7 TRBV4-3 CASSQDRGVLGHEQYF
TRBJ2-5 TRBV6-2/TRBV6-3 CASSYRGRQETQYF
TRBJ1-3 TRBV4-3 CASSQDPTGDLSGNTIYF
TRBJ1-1 TRBV7-8 CASNNRRNTEAFF
TRBJ2-4 TRBV29-1 CSVQGQNIQYF
TRBJ2-7 TRBV6-1 CASGAYEQYF
TRBJ1-5 TRBV18 CASSRAPQPQHF
TRBJ1-1 TRBV7-9 CASSSRQGMDTEAFF
TRBJ2-3 TRBV29-1 CSVEEGPDTQYF
TRBJ2-3 TRBV10-3 CAISESLRAGASTDTQYF
TRBJ2-3 TRBV29-1 CSVEGGGTQYF
TRBJ2-5 TRBV29-1 CSVEDRRTGTETQYF
TRBJ1-1 TRBV13 CASSSPGGQNTEAFF
TRBJ2-7 TRBV30 CAWRSEDGYEQYF
TRBJ1-1 TRBV7-9 CASSLQGEAFF
TRBJ2-5 TRBV7-6 CASSLEGSRWQETQYF
TRBJ2-7 TRBV14 CASSQPTRGTSGIYEQYF
TRBJ2-7 TRBV27 CASSLGTGGLQYF
TRBJ2-1 TRBV4-1 CASSQKAGVAPFGQFF
TRBJ1-2 TRBV28 CASSYRGLSYGYTF
TRBJ1-3 TRBV12-3/TRBV12-4 CASSPQGNTIYF
TRBJ2-1 TRBV6-2/TRBV6-3 CASSYSKSEQFF
TRBJ2-3 TRBV10-1 CASSDPADTQYF
TRBJ1-1 TRBV5-6 CASSYSLSNTEAFF
TRBJ1-1 TRBV9 CASSPEGEGTEAFF
TRBJ2-1 TRBV12-3/TRBV12-4 CASRPEQGLVEQFF
TRBJ1-1 TRBV6-7 CASSHSGALENTEAFF
TRBJ1-3 TRBV28 CASSYPGNTIYF
TRBJ2-3 TRBV4-3 CASSPTSRADTQYF
TRBJ1-1 TRBV6-5 CASSYPGGTEAFF
TRBJ1-4 TRBV7-9 CASSLRDEKLFF
TRBJ2-3 TRBV6-5 CASSHFSDTQYF
TRBJ2-3 TRBV5-1 CASSLEFSSTDTQYF